The 6 T cell receptor beta chains given below trace back to one sample, sequenced in a study of cytomegalovirus exposure and HLA in healthy donors (dated by TCRdb to about 2017). Libraries were constructed by the immunoSEQ multiplex PCR assay. For the multiplex PCR, a mixture combining 60 forward primers for TCR Vbeta segments and 13 reverse primers for TCR Jbeta segments was used. The clones in this table, taken by TCRdb from immuneACCESS, are in-frame only. Not every clone is retained; where verified, under half of the shortfall comes from an unresolved V gene, and the cause of the rest is unknown. The sample table contains tens of thousands of clones; only one count was recorded for 78% of them. Clones ranked in the top ten supply 4.4% of the sample. Sample: PBMCs. These receptors were taken from a male donor in good health and CMV-seropositive.

This sequence joins TRBV5-6 and TRBJ1-2, with 7 bases aligning to TRBD1. V shed 1 base and J 12 bases; nucleotides not matched to a gene: 15. The CDR3 is made up of 15 amino acids. In germline, CDR1 is SGHDT, CDR2 YYEEEE. CDR3 loop: CASSLPLTGKSDHTF. In nucleotides, the CDR3 is TGTGCCAGCAGCTTGCCCCTGACAGGGAAATCTGATCACACCTTC. The full variable domain, in which reference TRBV5-6 and TRBJ1-2 provide the parts outside the CDR3, is DAGVTQSPTHLIKTRGQQVTLRCSPKSGHDTVSWYQQALGQGPQFIFQYYEEEERQRGNFPDRFSGHQFPNYSSELNVNALLLGDSALYLCASSLPLTGKSDHTFGSGTRLTVV.

The gene calls are TRBV19 and TRBJ1-2, with a possible D match to TRBD1 (5 bases). CDR1 is LNHDA, CDR2 SQIVND, per germline (reference sequence). Trimming stripped 5 bases from V and 7 bases from J, with 17 bases between. The CDR3 covers 14 residues. CDR3 protein: CASSPSGDGFGYTF. In DNA form, the CDR3 reads TGTGCCAGTAGTCCTTCGGGGGACGGCTTTGGCTACACCTTC.

The rearrangement links TRBV28 to TRBJ1-3; unclear D gene. Germline CDR1 and CDR2: MDHEN and SYDVKM. Trimming shortened V by 3 bases and J by 7 bases, and 4 bases separated the two germline ends. This CDR3 spans 11 amino acids. The DNA for the CDR3 is TGTGCCAGCAGTTTGAGTAACACCATATATTTT. Amino acid sequence: CASSLSNTIYF.

The V gene is TRBV6-1, the J gene TRBJ2-1, with D possibly matching TRBD2 (7 bases). CDR3 length: 16 amino acids. Trimming left V 1 base short and J 2 bases short, with 12 bases between. Germline V lookup: CDR1 MNHNS, CDR2 SASEGT. The CDR3 region is CASSEVDGGPYNEQFF. The CDR3 DNA follows: TGTGCCAGCAGTGAAGTCGACGGGGGGCCCTACAATGAGCAGTTCTTC.

The chain combines TRBV7-9 with TRBJ2-2; D is undetermined. Germline V lookup: CDR1 SEHNR, CDR2 FQNEAQ (reference sequence). Trimming shortened V by 1 base and J by 1 base, and 10 bases separated the two germline ends. The CDR3 covers 16 residues. The CDR3 sequence is CASSLDPLLNTGELFF. The CDR3 nucleotides are TGTGCCAGCAGCTTAGATCCACTCTTGAACACCGGGGAGCTGTTTTTT.

V is TRBV7-9 and J is TRBJ2-1; a weak D match, TRBD1 (6 bases). Trimming shortened V by 5 bases and J by 4 bases, and 15 bases separated the two germline ends. Germline assignment: CDR1 SEHNR and CDR2 FQNEAQ (reference sequence). The CDR3 loop spans 15 amino acids. This CDR3 is CASSRTGSLYNEQFF. The DNA for the CDR3 is TGTGCCAGCAGCAGAACAGGGAGCCTTTACAATGAGCAGTTCTTC.